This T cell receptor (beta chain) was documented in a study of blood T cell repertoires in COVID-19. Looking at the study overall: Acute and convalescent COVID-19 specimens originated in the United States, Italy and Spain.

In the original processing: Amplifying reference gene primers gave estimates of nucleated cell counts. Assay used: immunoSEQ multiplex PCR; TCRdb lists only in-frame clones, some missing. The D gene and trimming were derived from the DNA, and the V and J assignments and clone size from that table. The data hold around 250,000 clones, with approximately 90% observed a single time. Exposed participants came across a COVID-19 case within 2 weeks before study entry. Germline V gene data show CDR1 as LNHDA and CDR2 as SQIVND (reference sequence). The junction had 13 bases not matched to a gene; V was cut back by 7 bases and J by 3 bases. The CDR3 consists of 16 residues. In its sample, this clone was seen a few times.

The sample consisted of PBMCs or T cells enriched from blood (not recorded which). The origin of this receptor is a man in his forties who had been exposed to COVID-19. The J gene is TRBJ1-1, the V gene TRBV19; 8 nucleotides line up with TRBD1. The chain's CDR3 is CASNTPGTGRDTEAFF. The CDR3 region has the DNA TGTGCCAGTAACACACCCGGGACAGGTAGGGACACTGAAGCTTTCTTT. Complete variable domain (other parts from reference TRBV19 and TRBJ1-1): DGGITQSPKYLFRKEGQNVTLSCEQNLNHDAMYWYRQDPGQGLRLIYYSQIVNDFQKGDIAEGYSVSREKKESFPLTVTSAQKNPTAFYLCASNTPGTGRDTEAFFGQGTRLTVV.